The next 16 T cell receptor beta chains were all read from a single sample in a study of control samples from healthy donors and cancer patients. Here immunoSEQ multiplex PCR was the method, and the copy in TCRdb shows in-frame clones only, minus some. The repertoire holds 170,000 or so clones, with 80% to 95% as singletons. Material for sequencing was blood. The receptors derive from a man aged 18 to 29 in good health.

The table lists this clone with a count of one. The chain joins TRBV27 to TRBJ1-5, with unresolved D. The CDR3 totals 13 residues. V dropped 3 bases and J dropped 5 bases, with 8 bases sitting between them. The V gene's germline CDR1 is MNHEY and CDR2 SMNVEV (reference sequence). CDR3 sequence: CASSFDPDQPQHF. CDR3 nucleotides: TGTGCCAGCAGTTTCGATCCCGATCAGCCCCAGCATTTT.

The chain is built from TRBV3-1 (or the pseudogene TRBV3-2) and TRBJ1-1, with D unresolved. The CDR3 is made up of 13 amino acids. The V end was cut by 4 bases, the J end by 0 bases, with 6 bases between. CDR1 and CDR2 from the germline V gene are LGHDT and YNNKEL (reference sequence). CDR3 residues: CASSPRLNTEAFF. CDR3 nucleotide sequence: TGTGCCAGCAGCCCCCGGTTGAACACTGAAGCTTTCTTT.

The chain uses TRBV19 and TRBJ2-1, with 7 positions matching TRBD1. The CDR3 has 16 residues. J lost 0 bases, V lost 2 bases, and 4 bases had no gene match. Looked up from germline, CDR1 is LNHDA and CDR2 is SQIVND (reference sequence). The CDR3: CASSIRGRPSYNEQFF. The CDR3 bases are TGTGCCAGTAGTATAAGGGGGCGCCCCTCCTACAATGAGCAGTTCTTC.

This clone appeared once. The chain is built from TRBV5-1 and TRBJ2-2, with D maybe TRBD1 (5 bases). There are 16 residues in the CDR3. V shed 0 bases and J shed 2 bases, with 11 bases lying between them. The germline V gene has CDR1 SGHRS and CDR2 YFSETQ. DNA of the CDR3: TGCGCCAGCAGCTTGGCCCAGGGCCTTAACACCGGGGAGCTGTTTTTT. Translated: CASSLAQGLNTGELFF.

V and J are TRBV5-6 and TRBJ1-2; 12 positions agree with TRBD1. The CDR3 has 15 residues. The J segment lost 5 bases and the V segment lost 9 bases, leaving 11 bases of the junction unmatched. Germline assignment: CDR1 SGHDT and CDR2 YYEEEE. In DNA, the CDR3 is TGTGCCACCCAGGGGACAGGGGGCCGGGCATATGGCTACACCTTC. Translating it yields CATQGTGGRAYGYTF.

This chain uses TRBV12-5 with TRBJ1-4; D not resolved. Germline CDR1 LGHNT, CDR2 FRNRAP. Between the trimmed V and J ends, which lost 1 base and 3 bases, there was a span of 12 bases. This CDR3 comprises 16 residues. CDR3 in amino acids: CASGLGINDSNEKLFF. The CDR3, as DNA: TGTGCTAGTGGTTTGGGAATAAATGACTCTAATGAAAAACTGTTTTTT.

The chain has TRBV5-1 and TRBJ2-1, with D tentatively TRBD2 (6 bases). Germline assignment: CDR1 SGHRS and CDR2 YFSETQ. The CDR3 has 15 amino acids. V lost 2 bases and J 7 bases, leaving 16 bases between the germline ends. In DNA form, the CDR3 reads TGCGCCAGCAGCTTAGTGGGGGGAACTAAGAATGAGCAGTTCTTC. It yields the protein CASSLVGGTKNEQFF.

The V call is TRBV6-5, the J call TRBJ1-2; D is unresolved. In germline, CDR1 is MNHEY, CDR2 SVGAGI. V lost 5 bases to trimming and J lost 5 bases, with 15 bases between them. The CDR3 consists of 14 residues. The CDR3 region is CASSPVAEQYGYTF. The CDR3 DNA sequence: TGTGCCAGCAGTCCGGTTGCAGAACAGTATGGCTACACCTTC.

Details on this clone: Other DNA sequences in the same sample also yield this CDR3. The chain couples TRBV2 to TRBJ1-1, with 8 nucleotides matching TRBD1. The CDR3 spans 14 residues. The junction had 5 bases not matched to a gene; V was cut back by 7 bases and J by 1 base. From germline, CDR1 is SNHLY and CDR2 FYNNEI. The CDR3 nucleotides read TGTGCCAGCACCAGGGGGCCCCCGAACACTGAAGCTTTCTTT. Protein sequence: CASTRGPPNTEAFF.

The gene calls are TRBV5-1 and TRBJ2-3; 12 positions match TRBD1. J lost 4 bases, V lost 6 bases, and 6 bases had no gene match. This CDR3 is built from 15 residues. The V gene's germline CDR1 is SGHRS and CDR2 YFSETQ. The CDR3 DNA reads TGCGCCAGCACCCTGGGGACAGGGGGCCCAGATACGCAGTATTTT. Its translation is CASTLGTGGPDTQYF.

CDR3 nucleotides: TGTGCCAGCACCTCTCATGCGGGGGGCCGGATGAACACTGAAGCTTTCTTT. Translation: CASTSHAGGRMNTEAFF. V and J are TRBV7-2 and TRBJ1-1; TRBD1 might be the D (6 bases). V dropped 7 bases and J dropped 0 bases, with 21 bases sitting between them. CDR3 length equals 17 residues. Germline V gene sequence: CDR1 SGHTA, CDR2 FQGNSA.

This clone was counted only a few times. This chain links TRBV4-1 with TRBJ2-7, with TRBD1 matching 7 bases. The germline V gene has CDR1 MGHRA and CDR2 YSYEKL. V lost 1 base and J lost 0; bases outside the gene matches: 0. The CDR3 totals 14 residues. The CDR3 nucleotides are TGCGCCAGCAGCCAAGCAGGGGGCTCCTACGAGCAGTACTTC. Translation: CASSQAGGSYEQYF.

This clone was counted between two and nine times. J is TRBJ2-2 and V is TRBV5-5, with no clear D. Germline CDR1 SGHKS, CDR2 YYEKEE (reference sequence). With 4 bases removed from V and 6 bases from J, the gap between germline ends came to 7 bases. The CDR3 has 12 amino acids. The DNA for the CDR3 is TGTGCCAGCAGCCGACTCTCCGGGGAGCTGTTTTTT. Encoded protein: CASSRLSGELFF.

V gene TRBV7-9 combines with J gene TRBJ2-3, with 14 bases that match TRBD2. CDR1 and CDR2 from the germline V gene are SEHNR and FQNEAQ (reference sequence). Trimming took 4 bases from V and 4 from J; bases not matched to a gene: 4. CDR3 length: 16 residues. The chain's CDR3 is CASSYRTSGGSDTQYF. The CDR3 nucleotides read TGTGCCAGCAGCTATAGGACTAGCGGGGGGTCAGATACGCAGTATTTT.

This chain links TRBV12-3 or TRBV12-4 with TRBJ1-2; 8 bases fit TRBD1. The ends lost 4 bases at V and 8 bases at J; junction bases unmatched: 6. This CDR3 spans 13 amino acids. This CDR3 is CASSSGQGGGYTF. The CDR3 DNA follows: TGTGCCAGCAGTTCCGGACAGGGTGGGGGCTACACCTTC.

The chain couples TRBV30 to TRBJ1-2; D is unresolved. The CDR3 length is 11 residues. V was cut by 2 bases and J by 5 bases, with 6 bases left in between. In germline, CDR1 is GTSNPN, CDR2 SVGIG (reference sequence). The CDR3 loop reads CAWSRRYGYTF. CDR3 nucleotides: TGTGCCTGGAGTCGGCGGTATGGCTACACCTTC. The full variable domain, completed using reference TRBV30 and TRBJ1-2, is SQTIHQWPATLVQPVGSPLSLECTVEGTSNPNLYWYRQAAGRGLQLLFYSVGIGQISSEVPQNLSASRPQDRQFILSSKKLLLSDSGFYLCAWSRRYGYTFGSGTRLTVV.